The 8 T cell receptor beta chains presented below share a single source sample, sequenced in a study of cytomegalovirus exposure and HLA in healthy donors. Vbeta (60) and Jbeta (13) primers were used in the PCR. The repertoire was sequenced with immunoSEQ multiplex PCR; TCRdb's copy has only in-frame clones and lacks some. Among 150,000 to 250,000 clones, approximately 85% were seen once, and the ten largest hold about 2.5%. The material sequenced was PBMCs. These receptors came from a woman aged 50 to 65 in good health and CMV-seronegative.

V is TRBV7-9 and J is TRBJ2-2; 11 bases line up with TRBD2. This CDR3 region has 16 residues. Germline values: CDR1 SEHNR, CDR2 FQNEAQ (reference sequence). The J segment lost 4 bases and the V segment lost 5 bases, leaving 6 bases of the junction unmatched. CDR3 amino acids: CASSPIAGGVTGELFF. CDR3 in DNA: TGTGCCAGCAGCCCAATAGCGGGAGGGGTCACCGGGGAGCTGTTTTTT.

This chain connects TRBV28 to TRBJ1-2; D is perhaps TRBD1 (6 bases). The V gene lost 4 bases and the J gene lost 2 bases, with 14 bases spanning the gap. CDR1 MDHEN and CDR2 SYDVKM come from the germline V gene. This CDR3 has 15 residues. The CDR3 is CASSSSGAPNYGYTF. The CDR3 DNA follows: TGTGCCAGCAGTTCATCAGGGGCACCGAACTATGGCTACACCTTC.

This chain links TRBV6-6 with TRBJ1-3, with no clear D. The V end lost 11 bases, the J end lost 3 bases, and 20 bases lay between the germline ends. There are 15 residues in the CDR3. CDR1 is MNHNY, CDR2 SVGAGI, per germline (reference sequence). CDR3 in amino acids: CAAIAEHEDGNTIYF. For the CDR3, the DNA is TGTGCCGCCATTGCGGAACACGAGGATGGAAACACCATATATTTT.

The J gene is TRBJ2-1, the V gene TRBV7-2, with 13 bases identical to TRBD2. Germline CDR1 reads SGHTA; CDR2 reads FQGNSA. V was pared by 2 bases and J by 1 base, with 5 bases of the junction left unmatched. The CDR3 contains 18 residues. The CDR3: CASSLSGLAGVSYNEQFF. The CDR3 DNA is TGTGCCAGCAGCTTATCCGGACTAGCGGGAGTGTCCTACAATGAGCAGTTCTTC.

The chain joins TRBV5-4 to TRBJ2-7, with 10 bases that match TRBD2. The CDR3 is made up of 15 amino acids. J gave up 2 bases and V 1 base, and 3 bases lay outside the gene matches. Per the germline V gene, CDR1 is SGHNT and CDR2 is YYREEE (reference sequence). CDR3 amino acids: CASSLQAGGAYEQYF. DNA of the CDR3: TGTGCCAGCAGCTTGCAAGCGGGAGGGGCCTACGAGCAGTACTTC.

The CDR3 loop reads CASAGQGNEKLFF. In nucleotides, the CDR3 is TGTGCCAGCGCGGGACAGGGTAATGAAAAACTGTTTTTT. The chain is built from TRBV18 and TRBJ1-4; 9 bases line up with TRBD1. This CDR3 comprises 13 residues. The V gene end was trimmed by 8 bases and the J gene end by 4 bases; junction bases not matched to a gene: 2. Germline-derived CDR1 and CDR2 are KGHSH and LQKENI.

V is TRBV7-9 and J is TRBJ1-1; D is uncertain. V was pared by 0 bases and J by 0 bases, with 8 bases between. CDR1 and CDR2 (germline): SEHNR, FQNEAQ (reference sequence). The CDR3 consists of 15 residues. CDR3 loop: CASSLALGVNTEAFF. The DNA for the CDR3 is TGTGCCAGCAGCTTAGCGTTGGGCGTGAACACTGAAGCTTTCTTT.

The J gene is TRBJ1-1, the V gene TRBV6-5; D is ambiguous. The CDR3 length is 11 residues. The V gene lost 2 bases and the J gene lost 7 bases, with 5 bases spanning the gap. The germline CDR1 and CDR2 sequences are MNHEY and SVGAGI. The CDR3 protein is CASSYRGEAFF. The CDR3 coding sequence is TGTGCCAGCAGTTACCGGGGTGAAGCTTTCTTT.